Listed here are 19 T cell receptor beta chains from one sample, sequenced in a study of response to subunit inactivated influenza vaccine. MiXCR, applied by TCRdb to the RT-PCR reads, yields one record per CDR3 protein. The profile covers 500,000 to 600,000 distinct CDR3 sequences, with less than 10% appearing a single time and 10% to 15% taken by the ten largest. The specimen comprised PBMCs from blood, sampled about 23 months after vaccination. All receptors derive from a man aged 50-75 years who received an inactivated influenza vaccine.

Note on this clonotype: At one end, the junction sequence differs from germline, possibly due to a read error. The chain has TRBV10-3 and TRBJ2-1; D is possibly TRBD2 (6 bases). CDR1 and CDR2 (germline): ENHRY, SYGVKD. There are 11 residues in the CDR3. The CDR3 nucleotides are TGTACCATCAGTGGGGGGTTGGAGCAGTTCTTC. It encodes CTISGGLEQFF.

The CDR3, as DNA: TGTGCCAGCGGACGATTCTCTGGGGCCAACGTCCTGACTTTC. Its protein is CASGRFSGANVLTF. J is TRBJ2-6 and V is TRBV6-1; D not certain. V lost 8 bases, J lost 0 bases, and 8 bases lay in between. The CDR3 contains 14 residues. Germline CDR1 is MNHNS and CDR2 is SASEGT.

The gene calls are TRBV3-1 and TRBJ2-3; TRBD2 agrees at 10 bases. Germline CDR1 is LGHDT and CDR2 is YNNKEL (reference sequence). This CDR3 spans 16 amino acids. V lost 1 base to trimming and J lost 2 bases; unmatched junction nucleotides: 3. As DNA, the CDR3 is TGTGCCAGCAGCCAAGGGACTAGCGGAAACACAGATACGCAGTATTTT. Translating gives CASSQGTSGNTDTQYF.

This clonotype has at least ten counts. V is TRBV6-2 or TRBV6-3 and J is TRBJ1-5, with no clear D. The CDR3 contains 16 residues. V lost 2 bases, J lost 2 bases, and 13 bases lay in between. Germline V gene data show CDR1 as MNHEY and CDR2 as SVGEGT. The CDR3 nucleotides read TGTGCCAGCAGTTACCCGAGATCGGTTGGCAATCAGCCCCAGCATTTT. It is translated as CASSYPRSVGNQPQHF.

This clonotype was counted between two and nine times. The V and J genes are TRBV4-3 and TRBJ1-6; D is possibly TRBD1 (5 bases). Trimming stripped 4 bases from V and 6 bases from J, with 13 bases between. Germline lookup yields CDR1 LGHNA and CDR2 YSLEER. The CDR3 has 15 amino acids. The CDR3 region has the DNA TGCGCCAGCAGCCGAACCGGGACGGTTAATTCACCCCTCCACTTT. Encoded protein: CASSRTGTVNSPLHF.

This clonotype was detected ten times or more. This chain joins TRBV12-3 or TRBV12-4 and TRBJ1-2, with TRBD1 matching 8 bases. With V trimmed by 6 bases and J by 4 bases, 10 bases remained unmatched. This CDR3 has 15 amino acids. CDR3 nucleotides: TGTGCCAGCAGCCCCCTCAGGGGGCAGGGCTATGGCTACACCTTC. Its translation: CASSPLRGQGYGYTF.

This chain uses TRBV5-1 with TRBJ2-3; 10 bases are a match to TRBD1. The junction had 3 bases not matched to a gene; V was cut back by 4 bases and J by 4 bases. CDR1 is SGHRS and CDR2 is YFSETQ in the germline V gene. The CDR3 length is 14 residues. The CDR3 nucleotides read TGCGCCAGCAGCAAGGGACAGGGGTCAGATACGCAGTATTTT. Its protein product is CASSKGQGSDTQYF.

The chain is built from TRBV11-2 and TRBJ1-1; TRBD1 is a possible D gene (5 bases). The germline gives CDR1 SGHAT, CDR2 FQNNGV. Trimming removed 1 base from V and 7 bases from J, with 13 bases in between. CDR3 size: 14 residues. The CDR3 bases are TGTGCCAGCAGCTTAGGAGGAGGGACGGGTGAAGCTTTCTTT. It specifies CASSLGGGTGEAFF.

The genes are TRBV5-6 and TRBJ1-1; D is perhaps TRBD1 (5 bases). CDR1 SGHDT and CDR2 YYEEEE come from the germline V gene. This CDR3 contains 13 residues. The V end lost 0 bases, the J end lost 7 bases, and 10 bases lay between the germline ends. The CDR3: CASSLAIRVEAFF. The CDR3 nucleotides read TGTGCCAGCAGCTTGGCCATCAGGGTTGAAGCTTTCTTT.

The rearrangement uses TRBV20-1 and TRBJ2-1, with D perhaps matching TRBD2 (7 bases). The germline V gene has CDR1 DFQATT and CDR2 SNEGSKA (reference sequence). This CDR3 spans 16 amino acids. V was shortened by 5 bases and J by 10 bases, with 27 bases between the two germline ends. DNA for the CDR3: TGCAGTGCTGGGACTACCGTTTGGGGGCGGGTGGGAGAGCAGTTCTTC. Amino acid sequence: CSAGTTVWGRVGEQFF.

This clonotype was seen a few times. V is TRBV15 and J is TRBJ2-1; 7 nucleotides agree with TRBD2. The germline gives CDR1 LNHNV, CDR2 YYDKDF (reference sequence). This CDR3 is 11 amino acids long. The J segment lost 15 bases and the V segment lost 5 bases, leaving 7 bases of the junction unmatched. This CDR3 reads CATSSLGGWFF. CDR3 bases: TGTGCCACCAGCTCCCTGGGGGGGTGGTTCTTC.

The chain couples TRBV20-1 to TRBJ2-3, with 10 bases matching TRBD2. This CDR3 region has 14 residues. V lost 3 bases and J lost 4; bases outside the gene matches: 4. CDR1 and CDR2 (germline): DFQATT, SNEGSKA (reference sequence). CDR3 amino acids: CSASRSGGPDTQYF. The CDR3 DNA sequence: TGCAGTGCTAGCCGTAGCGGGGGGCCAGATACGCAGTATTTT.

This chain joins TRBV5-1 and TRBJ2-3; weak D call: TRBD1 (6 bases). Per germline, CDR1 SGHRS and CDR2 YFSETQ. Between the trimmed V and J ends, which lost 3 bases and 0 bases, there was a span of 17 bases. This CDR3 spans 17 amino acids. CDR3: CASSSGLDSPSTDTQYF. The DNA of the CDR3 is TGCGCCAGCAGCTCGGGGTTGGACAGCCCGAGCACAGATACGCAGTATTTT.

The V gene is TRBV6-1, the J gene TRBJ1-3, with TRBD1 as a possible D gene (5 bases). The length of the CDR3 is 15 residues. Germline CDR1 reads MNHNS; CDR2 reads SASEGT. Trimming left V 4 bases short and J 5 bases short, with 15 bases between. CDR3 nucleotide sequence: TGTGCCAGCAGTGGAACCGGGACCGATCGAAACACCATATATTTT. Its translation: CASSGTGTDRNTIYF.

The table lists this clonotype with a few counts. The chain has TRBV6-5 and TRBJ2-2; no reliable D call. The CDR3 consists of 15 residues. CDR1 and CDR2 (germline): MNHEY, SVGAGI. The ends were cut back, 3 bases at V and 3 bases at J, with 11 bases in the middle. The CDR3 region is CASSYTTPYTGELFF. In DNA, the CDR3 is TGTGCCAGCAGTTATACGACCCCGTACACCGGGGAGCTGTTTTTT.

This clonotype has just a few counts. The V gene is TRBV7-2, the J gene TRBJ2-1; D not certain. Germline CDR1 is SGHTA and CDR2 is FQGNSA. Trimming removed 5 bases from V and 6 bases from J, with 8 bases in between. The CDR3 runs to 12 residues. The CDR3 spells CASSGHFNEQFF. In DNA, the CDR3 is TGTGCCAGCAGCGGCCACTTCAATGAGCAGTTCTTC.

V usage is TRBV20-1 and J usage is TRBJ2-3; D might be TRBD1 (5 bases). CDR1 is DFQATT and CDR2 is SNEGSKA in the germline V gene (reference sequence). V lost 0 bases and J 4 bases, leaving 14 bases between the germline ends. The CDR3 totals 15 residues. The CDR3 spells CSARDSAKGSDTQYF. The CDR3 DNA reads as TGCAGTGCTAGAGATTCAGCGAAGGGGTCAGATACGCAGTATTTT.

This clonotype was counted a few times. CDR3 sequence reads: CSARVVFGAGGTDTQYF. The CDR3 coding sequence is TGCAGTGCTAGAGTGGTATTCGGAGCGGGGGGCACAGATACGCAGTATTTT. The chain recombines TRBV20-1 with TRBJ2-3, with TRBD2 matching 8 bases. Per the germline V gene, CDR1 is DFQATT and CDR2 is SNEGSKA (reference sequence). The CDR3 is 17 residues long. J gave up 1 base and V 1 base, and 10 bases lay outside the gene matches.

The rearrangement joins TRBV12-3 or TRBV12-4 to TRBJ2-3; D gene uncertain. CDR3 length: 14 residues. The V end lost 2 bases, the J end lost 4 bases, and 10 bases lay between the germline ends. The CDR3 spells CASSLYVSPDTQYF. CDR3 DNA sequence: TGTGCCAGCAGTTTATATGTTTCCCCAGATACGCAGTATTTT.